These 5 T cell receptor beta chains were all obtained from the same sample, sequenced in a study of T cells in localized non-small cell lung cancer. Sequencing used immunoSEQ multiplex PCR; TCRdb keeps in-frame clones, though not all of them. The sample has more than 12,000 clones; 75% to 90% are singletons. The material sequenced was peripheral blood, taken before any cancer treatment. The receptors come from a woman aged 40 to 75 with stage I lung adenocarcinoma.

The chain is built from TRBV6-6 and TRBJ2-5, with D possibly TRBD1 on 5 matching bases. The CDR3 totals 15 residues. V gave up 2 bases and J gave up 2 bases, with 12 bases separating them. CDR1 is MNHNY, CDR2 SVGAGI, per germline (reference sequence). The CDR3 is CASSYGGRAQETQYF. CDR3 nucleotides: TGTGCCAGCAGTTACGGCGGCAGGGCGCAAGAGACCCAGTACTTC.

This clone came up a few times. The chain's CDR3 is CASSISGGSGENIQYF. CDR3 nucleotides: TGTGCCAGTAGTATAAGCGGGGGGTCCGGCGAAAACATTCAGTACTTC. The V and J genes are TRBV19 and TRBJ2-4, with TRBD2 matching over 9 bases. The V segment lost 2 bases and the J segment 5 bases; nucleotides outside the gene matches: 7. There are 16 residues in the CDR3. CDR1 is LNHDA and CDR2 is SQIVND in the germline V gene (reference sequence). Based on the CDR3 plus reference TRBV19 and TRBJ2-4, the full variable domain is DGGITQSPKYLFRKEGQNVTLSCEQNLNHDAMYWYRQDPGQGLRLIYYSQIVNDFQKGDIAEGYSVSREKKESFPLTVTSAQKNPTAFYLCASSISGGSGENIQYFGAGTRLSVL.

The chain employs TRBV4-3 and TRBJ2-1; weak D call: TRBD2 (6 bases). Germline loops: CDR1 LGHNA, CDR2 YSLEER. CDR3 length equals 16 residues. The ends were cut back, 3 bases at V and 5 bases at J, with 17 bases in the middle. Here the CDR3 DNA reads TGCGCCAGCAGCCAGGCGGGCGGGGTGGCCCACAATGAGCAGTTCTTC. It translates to CASSQAGGVAHNEQFF.

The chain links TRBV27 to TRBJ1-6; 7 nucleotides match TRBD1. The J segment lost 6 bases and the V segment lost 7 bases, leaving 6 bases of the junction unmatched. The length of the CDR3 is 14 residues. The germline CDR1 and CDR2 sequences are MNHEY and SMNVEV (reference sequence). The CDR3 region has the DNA TGTGCCAGCACCGAACAGGGGATTAATTCACCCCTCCACTTT. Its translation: CASTEQGINSPLHF.

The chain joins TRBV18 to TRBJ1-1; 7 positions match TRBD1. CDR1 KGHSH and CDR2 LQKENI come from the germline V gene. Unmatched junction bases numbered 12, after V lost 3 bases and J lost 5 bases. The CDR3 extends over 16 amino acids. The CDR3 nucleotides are TGTGCCAGCTCACCGAAAAAAAGACAGGGAGATACTGAAGCTTTCTTT. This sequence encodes CASSPKKRQGDTEAFF.